Following are 18 T cell receptor beta chains from one sample sequenced in a study of blood T cell repertoires in COVID-19. Only in-frame clones appear in the TCRdb table, and some are missing; sequencing was by immunoSEQ multiplex PCR. The data show around 200,000 clones, around 84% seen once. Sequenced input: PBMCs or T cells enriched from blood (not recorded which). The receptors derive from a man aged 35 to 55 who had recovered from COVID-19.

V usage is TRBV19 and J usage is TRBJ2-1; maybe TRBD2 (6 bases). The CDR3 length is 13 residues. V dropped 4 bases and J dropped 9 bases, with 13 bases sitting between them. Per germline, CDR1 LNHDA and CDR2 SQIVND (reference sequence). In DNA form, the CDR3 reads TGTGCCAGTAGTAAGGCTCCGGGACTTGAGCAGTTCTTC. The encoded protein is CASSKAPGLEQFF. Based on the CDR3 plus reference TRBV19 and TRBJ2-1, the full variable domain is DGGITQSPKYLFRKEGQNVTLSCEQNLNHDAMYWYRQDPGQGLRLIYYSQIVNDFQKGDIAEGYSVSREKKESFPLTVTSAQKNPTAFYLCASSKAPGLEQFFGPGTRLTVL.

The chain combines TRBV12-3 or TRBV12-4 with TRBJ2-3, with 7 bases aligning to TRBD1. The ends lost 6 bases at V and 8 bases at J; junction bases unmatched: 8. The CDR3 is 13 amino acids. The CDR3 DNA reads TGTGCCAGCAGCCGAACAGGGGCAGGTACGCAGTATTTT. This codes for CASSRTGAGTQYF.

In its sample, this clone was seen once. The rearrangement uses TRBV28 and TRBJ1-2; D perhaps matches TRBD1 (5 bases). The ends were cut back, 5 bases at V and 12 bases at J, with 16 bases in the middle. The CDR3 runs to 12 residues. Germline V gives CDR1 MDHEN, CDR2 SYDVKM. CDR3 sequence reads: CASSLSQGSDTF. The CDR3 bases are TGTGCCAGCAGTCTCTCCCAGGGATCGGACACCTTC.

This chain links TRBV6-6 with TRBJ1-1, with D hard to call. Trimming took 0 bases from V and 1 from J, leaving 6 bases between them. The CDR3 is 14 amino acids. Germline CDR1 reads MNHNY; CDR2 reads SVGAGI (reference sequence). CDR3 sequence (DNA): TGTGCCAGCAGTTACTCGGAGCCGAACACTGAAGCTTTCTTT. It yields the protein CASSYSEPNTEAFF.

J is TRBJ2-6 and V is TRBV4-1, with a weak D call TRBD1 (5 bases). V shed 7 bases and J shed 3 bases, with 7 bases lying between them. This CDR3 has 13 amino acids. Germline-derived CDR1 and CDR2 are MGHRA and YSYEKL. The CDR3 DNA reads TGCGCCAGCACAGGGATTGGGGCCAACGTCCTGACTTTC. Amino acids: CASTGIGANVLTF.

This chain uses TRBV5-1 with TRBJ1-2, with D perhaps matching TRBD1 (6 bases). The CDR3 loop spans 13 amino acids. Germline V gene data show CDR1 as SGHRS and CDR2 as YFSETQ. Trimming left V 0 bases short and J 6 bases short, with 9 bases between. The CDR3 spells CASSLAGAHGYTF. The CDR3 DNA is TGCGCCAGCAGCTTGGCAGGGGCTCATGGCTACACCTTC.

The chain joins TRBV5-1 to TRBJ2-3, with D maybe TRBD1 (6 bases). Germline V lookup: CDR1 SGHRS, CDR2 YFSETQ. Trimming stripped 4 bases from V and 2 bases from J, with 14 bases between. The CDR3 spans 15 residues. CDR3 nucleotides: TGCGCCAGCAGCCACCGGGACAACCCCACAGATACGCAGTATTTT. Its translation is CASSHRDNPTDTQYF.

V is TRBV12-3 or TRBV12-4 and J is TRBJ2-7; TRBD1 is a possible D gene (5 bases). V lost 8 bases to trimming and J lost 3 bases, with 8 bases between them. The CDR3 is made up of 11 amino acids. CDR3 sequence reads: CASGDSYEQYF. The CDR3 nucleotides are TGTGCCAGCGGTGACAGCTACGAGCAGTACTTC.

The chain links TRBV6-6 to TRBJ2-7; possible D gene TRBD2, 5 bases. The germline CDR1 and CDR2 sequences are MNHNY and SVGAGI (reference sequence). There are 12 residues in the CDR3. V was shortened by 6 bases and J by 0 bases, with 6 bases between the two germline ends. The CDR3: CASSDYSYEQYF. CDR3 DNA: TGTGCCAGCAGCGACTACTCCTACGAGCAGTACTTC.

This chain links TRBV28 with TRBJ2-1; a weak D match, TRBD1 (6 bases). Germline assignment: CDR1 MDHEN and CDR2 SYDVKM. Trimming removed 5 bases from V and 1 base from J, with 9 bases in between. This CDR3 is built from 14 residues. Here the CDR3 DNA reads TGTGCCAGCAGTGCTACAGGGTCCTACAATGAGCAGTTCTTC. This codes for CASSATGSYNEQFF.

This sequence joins TRBV6-5 and TRBJ1-5; D perhaps matches TRBD1 (6 bases). Germline CDR1 reads MNHEY; CDR2 reads SVGAGI. The CDR3 covers 14 residues. The V gene lost 5 bases and the J gene lost 5 bases, with 13 bases spanning the gap. The CDR3 DNA reads as TGTGCCAGCAGTACTCAACAGGGATATCAGCCCCAGCATTTT. Translating it yields CASSTQQGYQPQHF.

The sample holds a few counts of this clone. V usage is TRBV4-3 and J usage is TRBJ1-5; TRBD1 matches 9 bases. The length of the CDR3 is 19 residues. J lost 0 bases, V lost 2 bases, and 11 bases had no gene match. Looked up from germline, CDR1 is LGHNA and CDR2 is YSLEER. This CDR3 reads CASSQRDRAKPNSNQPQHF. The DNA of the CDR3 is TGCGCCAGCAGCCAACGGGACAGGGCAAAACCTAATAGCAATCAGCCCCAGCATTTT.

This chain joins TRBV2 and TRBJ1-4, with D maybe TRBD1 (5 bases). Germline V lookup: CDR1 SNHLY, CDR2 FYNNEI. This CDR3 comprises 15 residues. V was trimmed by 3 bases and J by 3 bases, leaving 11 bases between them. CDR3: CASSDGGGANEKLFF. The CDR3 DNA sequence: TGTGCCAGCAGTGATGGCGGGGGGGCTAATGAAAAACTGTTTTTT.

CDR3 in DNA: TGCGCCAGCAGCCAAAAGCGGGAATACAATGAGCAGTTCTTC. Amino acids: CASSQKREYNEQFF. The rearrangement links TRBV4-1 to TRBJ2-1; 7 positions match TRBD2. Germline V gene sequence: CDR1 MGHRA, CDR2 YSYEKL. Trimming removed 2 bases from V and 4 bases from J; junction bases left unmatched: 2. This CDR3 contains 14 residues.

The rearrangement joins TRBV24-1 to TRBJ1-1; TRBD1 is a possible D gene (6 bases). Germline-derived CDR1 and CDR2 are KGHDR and SFDVKD. CDR3 length: 14 residues. V gave up 7 bases and J gave up 1 base, with 12 bases separating them. In nucleotides, the CDR3 is TGTGCCACCAGCACAGGGTATTCGAACACTGAAGCTTTCTTT. Translated: CATSTGYSNTEAFF.

This chain joins TRBV6-5 and TRBJ1-6; 7 nucleotides align to TRBD1. V dropped 6 bases and J dropped 10; count of bases not matched to a gene: 12. CDR3 length: 15 residues. Germline V gene data show CDR1 as MNHEY and CDR2 as SVGAGI. CDR3 region: CASRSPGQLNSPLHF. The CDR3 DNA sequence: TGTGCCAGCAGGTCACCGGGACAGTTAAACTCACCCCTCCACTTT.

The chain is built from TRBV4-2 and TRBJ1-1, with 8 positions matching TRBD1. This CDR3 comprises 14 residues. CDR1 is LGHNA and CDR2 is YNFKEQ in the germline V gene. With V trimmed by 0 bases and J by 6 bases, 3 bases remained unmatched. The CDR3 reads CASSQDRGHAEAFF. DNA of the CDR3: TGTGCCAGCAGCCAAGACAGGGGGCACGCTGAAGCTTTCTTT.

The chain employs TRBV5-6 and TRBJ1-2; possible D gene TRBD1, 6 bases. Trimming shortened V by 0 bases and J by 4 bases, and 10 bases separated the two germline ends. There are 14 residues in the CDR3. Per the germline V gene, CDR1 is SGHDT and CDR2 is YYEEEE. CDR3: CASSLGQGPYGYTF. The CDR3 DNA reads TGTGCCAGCAGCTTGGGGCAGGGGCCCTATGGCTACACCTTC.